The next 17 T cell receptor beta chains were all read from a single sample in a study of blood T cell repertoires in COVID-19. The assay was immunoSEQ multiplex PCR, and TCRdb's table has in-frame clones only and misses some. The sample has approximately 200,000 clones, approximately 85% seen once. The sequenced sample was peripheral blood. The receptors were gathered from a man aged 50 or older who had recovered from COVID-19.

The chain carries TRBV7-2 and TRBJ2-7, with D perhaps TRBD2 (6 bases). Trimming took off 0 bases at V and 6 bases at J, with 12 bases between the two ends. Germline V gives CDR1 SGHTA, CDR2 FQGNSA. The CDR3 loop spans 14 amino acids. The CDR3 DNA is TGTGCCAGCAGCTTAGCGGGAGGAGCCAGCGAGCAGTACTTC. Its protein product is CASSLAGGASEQYF. Full variable domain (remainder filled in from reference TRBV7-2 and TRBJ2-7): GAGVSQSPSNKVTEKGKDVELRCDPISGHTALYWYRQSLGQGLEFLIYFQGNSAPDKSGLPSDRFSAERTGGSVSTLTIQRTQQEDSAVYLCASSLAGGASEQYFGPGTRLTVT.

This chain connects TRBV5-1 to TRBJ2-3, with D possibly being TRBD2 (6 bases). This CDR3 has 13 amino acids. Trimming shortened V by 2 bases and J by 4 bases, and 8 bases separated the two germline ends. Germline V gene data show CDR1 as SGHRS and CDR2 as YFSETQ. CDR3 sequence (DNA): TGCGCCAGCAGCTTCGGCGGGGCAGATACGCAGTATTTT. It encodes CASSFGGADTQYF.

This sequence joins TRBV3-1 (or the pseudogene TRBV3-2) and TRBJ1-2; no clear D gene. CDR3 size: 14 residues. The germline V and J ends were trimmed by 1 base and 0 bases, with 6 bases remaining between them. CDR1 and CDR2 (germline): LGHDT, YNNKEL (reference sequence). This chain's CDR3 is CASSQGGANYGYTF. For the CDR3, the DNA is TGTGCCAGCAGCCAAGGAGGAGCTAACTATGGCTACACCTTC.

The rearrangement joins TRBV29-1 to TRBJ2-3, with a tentative D call TRBD2 (6 bases). The V end lost 4 bases, the J end lost 2 bases, and 13 bases lay between the germline ends. The CDR3 is made up of 14 amino acids. The germline gives CDR1 SQVTM, CDR2 ANQGSEA. CDR3: CSVARGWDTDTQYF. The CDR3 DNA is TGCAGCGTTGCCCGGGGGTGGGACACAGATACGCAGTATTTT.

The genes are TRBV6-5 and TRBJ2-5; TRBD1 matches 7 bases. CDR3 length: 14 amino acids. Germline CDR1 reads MNHEY; CDR2 reads SVGAGI. J was trimmed by 5 bases and V by 2 bases; bases with no gene match: 5. Written as DNA, the CDR3 is TGTGCCAGCAGTTACAGGGGGCGCAAGGAGACCCAGTACTTC. Its translation: CASSYRGRKETQYF.

This sequence joins TRBV19 and TRBJ1-2; weak D call: TRBD1 (5 bases). From germline, CDR1 is LNHDA and CDR2 SQIVND (reference sequence). Trimming removed 1 base from V and 8 bases from J, with 5 bases in between. The CDR3 is 11 residues long. The CDR3 reads CASSIGGGYTF. For the CDR3, the DNA is TGTGCCAGTAGTATAGGGGGCGGCTACACCTTC.

This rearrangement joins TRBV5-1 to TRBJ2-2; 15 bases are a match to TRBD2. The CDR3 has 19 amino acids. V was pared by 4 bases and J by 6 bases, with 13 bases of the junction left unmatched. The germline CDR1 and CDR2 sequences are SGHRS and YFSETQ. The CDR3: CASSTGLAGGSWWSGELFF. The CDR3 bases are TGCGCCAGCAGCACGGGACTAGCGGGAGGAAGTTGGTGGTCCGGGGAGCTGTTTTTT.

This rearrangement joins TRBV29-1 to TRBJ2-1; no reliable D call. Trimming removed 3 bases from V and 4 bases from J, with 7 bases in between. This CDR3 region has 12 residues. Germline values: CDR1 SQVTM, CDR2 ANQGSEA. The CDR3 bases are TGCAGCGTTGATATCGGGTACAATGAGCAGTTCTTC. Translation: CSVDIGYNEQFF.

V and J are TRBV28 and TRBJ2-2; 7 bases match TRBD2. The ends lost 3 bases at V and 4 bases at J; junction bases unmatched: 5. Germline V CDR1 and CDR2: MDHEN, SYDVKM. There are 15 residues in the CDR3. The CDR3 sequence is CASSFAGVSTGELFF. CDR3 sequence (DNA): TGTGCCAGCAGTTTTGCGGGAGTGAGCACCGGGGAGCTGTTTTTT.

V and J are TRBV7-9 and TRBJ1-2; tentatively, D is TRBD1 (6 bases). V was shortened by 2 bases and J by 6 bases, with 16 bases between the two germline ends. Germline V gives CDR1 SEHNR, CDR2 FQNEAQ (reference sequence). The CDR3 length is 15 residues. The CDR3 DNA is TGTGCCAGCAGCTTAAGTACAGGGCGAAGTGATGGCTACACCTTC. Translation: CASSLSTGRSDGYTF.

The rearrangement links TRBV7-9 to TRBJ1-2; TRBD1 matches at 8 bases. This CDR3 contains 14 residues. Germline-derived CDR1 and CDR2 are SEHNR and FQNEAQ (reference sequence). Trimming cost V 1 base and J 8 bases; bases outside gene matches: 6. In DNA form, the CDR3 reads TGTGCCAGCAGCTTAGATGCGACAGGGGTCGGCTACACCTTC. Translating gives CASSLDATGVGYTF.

The V call is TRBV6-5, the J call TRBJ1-5, with a weak D call TRBD1 (6 bases). With 6 bases removed from V and 1 base from J, the gap between germline ends came to 10 bases. CDR1 is MNHEY and CDR2 is SVGAGI in the germline V gene. This CDR3 spans 14 amino acids. The CDR3 bases are TGTGCCAGCAGCAAACAGGGAAGCAATCAGCCCCAGCATTTT. This encodes CASSKQGSNQPQHF.

The chain has TRBV19 and TRBJ2-7; possibly TRBD1 for D (6 bases). Trimming took off 4 bases at V and 4 bases at J, with 14 bases between the two ends. From germline, CDR1 is LNHDA and CDR2 SQIVND (reference sequence). The CDR3 is 14 residues long. The CDR3 DNA is TGTGCCAGTAGTACCTCGGACAGCCGGTACGAGCAGTACTTC. Protein product: CASSTSDSRYEQYF.

The chain employs TRBV27 and TRBJ2-6; 7 bases map to TRBD2. Unmatched junction bases numbered 7, after V lost 7 bases and J lost 4 bases. Germline CDR1 MNHEY, CDR2 SMNVEV (reference sequence). CDR3 size: 15 residues. CDR3 sequence (DNA): TGTGCCAGCACCCGGGGAGGGTACGGGGCCAACGTCCTGACTTTC. Translated, it gives CASTRGGYGANVLTF. The full variable domain, completed using reference TRBV27 and TRBJ2-6, is EAQVTQNPRYLITVTGKKLTVTCSQNMNHEYMSWYRQDPGLGLRQIYYSMNVEVTDKGDVPEGYKVSRKEKRNFPLILESPSPNQTSLYFCASTRGGYGANVLTFGAGSRLTVL.

J is TRBJ1-6 and V is TRBV7-2; D gene ambiguous. The CDR3 totals 15 residues. Germline-derived CDR1 and CDR2 are SGHTA and FQGNSA. Between the trimmed V and J ends, which lost 1 base and 0 bases, there was a span of 4 bases. CDR3 sequence (DNA): TGTGCCAGCAGCTTAGGAGTCTCCTATAATTCACCCCTCCACTTT. Protein product: CASSLGVSYNSPLHF. Variable domain in full (rest from reference TRBV7-2 and TRBJ1-6): GAGVSQSPSNKVTEKGKDVELRCDPISGHTALYWYRQSLGQGLEFLIYFQGNSAPDKSGLPSDRFSAERTGGSVSTLTIQRTQQEDSAVYLCASSLGVSYNSPLHFGNGTRLTVT.

The rearrangement links TRBV5-1 to TRBJ1-2, with 9 bases lining up with TRBD1. The V gene end was trimmed by 2 bases and the J gene end by 6 bases; junction bases not matched to a gene: 2. Per the germline V gene, CDR1 is SGHRS and CDR2 is YFSETQ. The CDR3 spans 13 residues. The CDR3 DNA reads as TGCGCCAGCAGCTTTACAGGGGGCCATGGCTACACCTTC. Translating gives CASSFTGGHGYTF.

This rearrangement joins TRBV27 to TRBJ2-7; 9 bases line up with TRBD2. CDR1 is MNHEY and CDR2 is SMNVEV in the germline V gene (reference sequence). The V and J ends lost 2 bases and 2 bases, in that order; junction bases with no gene match: 16. The CDR3 is 19 amino acids. The CDR3 DNA reads as TGTGCCAGCAGTTTACGGGGGACTAGCTCACCCTGGGGGGCCTACGAGCAGTACTTC. Its translation is CASSLRGTSSPWGAYEQYF.